Following are 21 T cell receptor beta chains from one sample sequenced in a study of monozygotic twins with inflammatory bowel disease. TCRdb reanalyzed the 5' RACE reads and collapses them to one entry per CDR3 protein, without DNA. This sample's table reports 400,000 to 500,000 distinct CDR3 sequences. The material sequenced was blood. The source is a human donor with ulcerative colitis or Crohn's disease, or a healthy co-twin of an affected twin (not recorded which).

V gene TRBV4-3 combines with J gene TRBJ2-3; the TCRdb D gene call, TRBD2, has no DNA to confirm it. The germline V gene encodes CDR1 LGHNA and CDR2 YSLEER. The CDR3 totals 16 residues. The CDR3 is CASSQASGSVTDTQYF.

CDR3 residues: CSARGASGVQETQYF. The J gene is TRBJ2-5, the V gene TRBV20-1; TCRdb gives TRBD2 as the D gene, but with no DNA this cannot be confirmed. CDR1 is DFQATT, CDR2 SNEGSKA, per germline (reference sequence). The CDR3 has 15 residues.

The CDR3 reads CASSLTDANTGELFF. The chain uses TRBV7-6 and TRBJ2-2. The CDR3 length is 15 residues. Germline V gene sequence: CDR1 SGHVS, CDR2 FNYEAQ.

The V gene is TRBV6-1, the J gene TRBJ2-3; TCRdb selects TRBD2, and the lack of DNA leaves this call unchecked. From germline, CDR1 is MNHNS and CDR2 SASEGT. The CDR3 sequence is 14 residues long. The CDR3 loop reads CASRQPGLDPSQYF.

This chain uses TRBV11-2 with TRBJ2-7. The length of the CDR3 is 14 residues. CDR1 and CDR2 (germline): SGHAT, FQNNGV. CDR3 protein: CASSLEGGPYEQYF.

The chain has TRBV12-5 and TRBJ1-1. Germline lookup yields CDR1 LGHNT and CDR2 FRNRAP. This CDR3 comprises 11 residues. CDR3: CASGFDSEAFF.

The V and J genes are TRBV5-1 and TRBJ2-1; TCRdb designates TRBD2, a call that cannot be tested without DNA. Looked up from germline, CDR1 is SGHRS and CDR2 is YFSETQ. The CDR3 runs 16 residues. This CDR3 reads CASSLLRAGGTNEQFF. Full variable domain (remainder filled in from reference TRBV5-1 and TRBJ2-1): KAGVTQTPRYLIKTRGQQVTLSCSPISGHRSVSWYQQTPGQGLQFLFEYFSETQRNKGNFPGRFSGRQFSNSRSEMNVSTLELGDSALYLCASSLLRAGGTNEQFFGPGTRLTVL.

The V call is TRBV4-3, the J call TRBJ2-6. The CDR3 covers 17 residues. Germline CDR1 reads LGHNA; CDR2 reads YSLEER. The chain's CDR3 is CASSQVTASSGANVLTF.

J is TRBJ2-5 and V is TRBV14. This CDR3 has 13 amino acids. Germline CDR1 reads SGHDN; CDR2 reads FVKESK. CDR3: CASSHRSLETQYF.

The CDR3 spells CASSQEVRGAKNIQYF. The chain uses TRBV3-1 and TRBJ2-4; there is no DNA to check the TCRdb D call of TRBD1. Germline loops: CDR1 LGHDT, CDR2 YNNKEL (reference sequence). The CDR3 has 16 residues.

The chain couples TRBV7-9 to TRBJ1-1; TCRdb outputs TRBD1, but without DNA this stays unchecked. The CDR3 has 13 residues. Germline assignment: CDR1 SEHNR and CDR2 FQNEAQ (reference sequence). The CDR3 is CASSPRGVGEAFF.

The genes are TRBV12-3 or TRBV12-4 and TRBJ2-5; as DNA is missing, the TRBD1 call by TCRdb cannot be tested. The CDR3 is 16 residues long. CDR3 protein: CASSLIIGAGGETQYF.

This rearrangement joins TRBV10-3 to TRBJ1-1. Germline V gene data show CDR1 as ENHRY and CDR2 as SYGVKD. The CDR3 sequence is 12 residues long. CDR3: CAIRKEGTEAFF.

The chain couples TRBV20-1 to TRBJ2-7; TCRdb proposes TRBD2, but this gene call is untestable without DNA. This CDR3 is 16 amino acids long. Germline loops: CDR1 DFQATT, CDR2 SNEGSKA (reference sequence). The CDR3 spells CSARTSGGAWNDEQYF.

The V gene is TRBV7-2, the J gene TRBJ2-3; the TRBD1 assignment by TCRdb is unverifiable without DNA. The CDR3 extends over 16 amino acids. The germline gives CDR1 SGHTA, CDR2 FQGNSA. CDR3 region: CASSLGGQGGRDTQYF.

The rearrangement uses TRBV9 and TRBJ2-3; the TCRdb call, TRBD2, lacks DNA for checking. This CDR3 contains 17 residues. Germline-derived CDR1 and CDR2 are SGDLS and YYNGEE. The CDR3 is CASSAFRSGRSTDTQYF.

The CDR3 sequence: CAKWTGAHGNQPQHF. The rearrangement joins TRBV5-1 to TRBJ1-5; TCRdb proposes TRBD1, but this gene call is untestable without DNA. CDR1 SGHRS and CDR2 YFSETQ come from the germline V gene. The CDR3 is made up of 15 amino acids. Supplemented by reference TRBV5-1 and TRBJ1-5, the full variable domain reads KAGVTQTPRYLIKTRGQQVTLSCSPISGHRSVSWYQQTPGQGLQFLFEYFSETQRNKGNFPGRFSGRQFSNSRSEMNVSTLELGDSALYLCAKWTGAHGNQPQHFGDGTRLSIL.

The chain combines TRBV27 with TRBJ2-1; no DNA is available, so the TRBD2 call from TCRdb remains unchecked. Germline lookup yields CDR1 MNHEY and CDR2 SMNVEV (reference sequence). There are 14 residues in the CDR3. This chain's CDR3 is CASSPGDRRNEQFF.

The CDR3 reads CASSPPGGPEQYF. The V gene is TRBV6-6, the J gene TRBJ2-7; TCRdb returns TRBD2, unconfirmable since there is no DNA. The length of the CDR3 is 13 residues. Germline V gene sequence: CDR1 MNHNY, CDR2 SVGAGI (reference sequence).

The CDR3 protein is CASSVLTGIDGGELFF. The chain links TRBV7-9 to TRBJ2-2; with no DNA, the TCRdb D assignment of TRBD1 cannot be verified. Germline lookup yields CDR1 SEHNR and CDR2 FQNEAQ (reference sequence). This CDR3 has 16 residues.

This rearrangement joins TRBV7-9 to TRBJ2-3. CDR3 length: 13 amino acids. Germline loops: CDR1 SEHNR, CDR2 FQNEAQ (reference sequence). The CDR3 sequence: CASSLTIVDTQYF.